This T cell receptor (beta chain) appears in the sequencing data of a study of cytomegalovirus exposure and HLA in healthy donors. This clone was seen a few times. The primer mix had 60 Vbeta and 13 Jbeta primers. Only in-frame clones appear in the TCRdb table, and some are missing; sequencing was by immunoSEQ multiplex PCR. This sample has 90,000 to 120,000 clones, with roughly 9.1% found just once. CDR1 is SEHNR and CDR2 is FQNEAQ in the germline V gene (reference sequence). CDR3 length: 13 amino acids. Trimming stripped 10 bases from V and 1 base from J, with 13 bases between. The chain couples TRBV7-9 to TRBJ2-5; D call uncertain. The receptor comes from a man aged 35 to 55 in good health and CMV-seropositive. Sample: PBMCs. CDR3 in amino acids: CATSRAIQETQYF. CDR3 in DNA: TGTGCCACCTCGCGAGCGATCCAAGAGACCCAGTACTTC.